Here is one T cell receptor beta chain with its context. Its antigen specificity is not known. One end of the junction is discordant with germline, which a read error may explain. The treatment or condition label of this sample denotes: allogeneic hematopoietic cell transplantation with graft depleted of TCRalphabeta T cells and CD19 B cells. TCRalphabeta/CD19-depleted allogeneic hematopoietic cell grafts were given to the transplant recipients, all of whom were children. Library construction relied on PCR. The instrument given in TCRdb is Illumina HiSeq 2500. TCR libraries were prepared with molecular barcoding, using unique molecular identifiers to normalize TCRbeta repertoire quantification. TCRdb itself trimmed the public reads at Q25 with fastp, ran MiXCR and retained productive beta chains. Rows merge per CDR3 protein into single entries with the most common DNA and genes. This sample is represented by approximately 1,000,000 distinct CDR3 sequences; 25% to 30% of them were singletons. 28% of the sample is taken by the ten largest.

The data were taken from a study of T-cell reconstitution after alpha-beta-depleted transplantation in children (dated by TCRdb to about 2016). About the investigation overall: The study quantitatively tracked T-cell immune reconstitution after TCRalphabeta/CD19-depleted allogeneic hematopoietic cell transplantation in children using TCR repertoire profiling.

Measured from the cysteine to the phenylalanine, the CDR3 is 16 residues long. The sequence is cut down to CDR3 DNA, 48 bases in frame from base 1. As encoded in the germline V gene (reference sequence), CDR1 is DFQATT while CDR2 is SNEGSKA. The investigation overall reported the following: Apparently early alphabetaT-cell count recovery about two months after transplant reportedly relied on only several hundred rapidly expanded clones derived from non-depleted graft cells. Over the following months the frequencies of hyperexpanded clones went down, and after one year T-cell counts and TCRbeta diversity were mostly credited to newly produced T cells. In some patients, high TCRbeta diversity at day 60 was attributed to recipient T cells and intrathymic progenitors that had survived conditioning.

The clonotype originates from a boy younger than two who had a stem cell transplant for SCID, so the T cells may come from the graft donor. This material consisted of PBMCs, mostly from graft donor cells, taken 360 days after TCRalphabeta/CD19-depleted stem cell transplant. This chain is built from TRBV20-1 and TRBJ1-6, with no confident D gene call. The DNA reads TGCTGTGCTTTAACAGTCTCGAGCTCCTATAATTCACCCCTCCACTTT. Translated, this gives CCALTVSSSYNSPLHF.